These T cell receptor beta chains were read from a single sample in a study of glioma-infiltrating T cells after dendritic cell vaccination. Only in-frame clones appear in the TCRdb table, and some are missing; sequencing was by immunoSEQ multiplex PCR. Of almost 90,000 clones in the sample, 80% to 85% were seen once. Sequences were derived from blood, sampled after dendritic cell vaccination. These TCRs come from a human donor with glioblastoma. The CDR3 runs from the conserved cysteine through the conserved F or W. D genes are given only for firm matches. Only part of the rows carry a size: once, few, many, or a class if the clone is expanded.

V	length	J	D	size	CDR3	DNA
TRBV2	13	TRBJ1-2	.	medium-sized	CASSEGTDRGYTF	TGTGCCAGCAGTGAAGGGACAGATAGGGGCTACACCTTC
TRBV5-6	13	TRBJ1-5	.	.	CASSLASGRSQHF	TGTGCCAGCAGCTTGGCGTCGGGAAGGTCCCAGCATTTT
TRBV7-8	15	TRBJ1-1	TRBD1	.	CASSPVDRVNTEAFF	TGTGCCAGCAGCCCTGTAGACAGGGTGAACACTGAAGCTTTCTTT
TRBV10-3	14	TRBJ2-5	TRBD1	.	CAINSDRGSETQYF	TGTGCCATCAATTCGGACAGGGGGTCCGAGACCCAGTACTTC
TRBV30	13	TRBJ1-2	TRBD1	.	CACRDSWDYGYTF	TGTGCCTGCCGGGACAGCTGGGACTATGGCTACACCTTC
TRBV5-1	14	TRBJ2-5	TRBD2	.	CASSPRGGGETQYF	TGCGCCAGCAGCCCGCGGGGGGGCGGAGAGACCCAGTACTTC
TRBV6-5	16	TRBJ2-2	TRBD1	.	CASSYLGQQNTGELFF	TGTGCCAGCAGTTACTTGGGACAGCAGAACACCGGGGAGCTGTTTTTT
TRBV9	17	TRBJ1-2	.	.	CASSPSIAGINDYGYTF	TGTGCCAGCAGCCCCTCTATTGCAGGCATTAACGACTATGGCTACACCTTC
TRBV7-2	13	TRBJ2-5	.	few	CASSSQGQETQYF	TGTGCCAGCAGCTCTCAGGGACAAGAGACCCAGTACTTC
TRBV7-8	14	TRBJ2-5	.	.	CASSLFSAQETQYF	TGTGCCAGCAGCTTATTTAGCGCCCAAGAGACCCAGTACTTC
TRBV6-5	14	TRBJ2-5	TRBD1	.	CASSDQGQMETQYF	TGTGCCAGCAGCGACCAGGGACAGATGGAGACCCAGTACTTC
TRBV5-6	16	TRBJ1-1	.	.	CASSLLAWGGNTEAFF	TGTGCCAGCAGCTTGTTGGCGTGGGGGGGTAACACTGAAGCTTTCTTT
TRBV7-3	18	TRBJ2-7	TRBD2	once	CASSLRAVLAGGFYEQYF	TGTGCCAGCAGCTTAAGAGCTGTACTAGCGGGGGGATTCTACGAGCAGTACTTC
TRBV7-3	15	TRBJ1-6	.	.	CASSLQGFGNSPLHF	TGTGCCAGCAGCTTACAGGGATTTGGCAATTCACCCCTCCACTTT
TRBV7-2	13	TRBJ1-5	.	few	CASSLAQGQPQHF	TGTGCCAGCAGCTTAGCGCAGGGACAGCCCCAGCATTTT
TRBV27	14	TRBJ1-2	.	.	CASGGLPANYGYTF	TGTGCCAGCGGTGGCCTTCCAGCTAACTATGGCTACACCTTC
TRBV20-1	10	TRBJ1-2	.	.	CSALRYGYTF	TGCAGTGCCCTGCGCTATGGCTACACCTTC
TRBV27	14	TRBJ1-1	.	.	CASSLWAGNTEAFF	TGTGCCAGCAGTTTATGGGCAGGGAACACTGAAGCTTTCTTT
TRBV4-2	20	TRBJ2-6	.	.	CASSQADGGGGIGGANVLTF	TGTGCCAGCAGCCAAGCCGACGGAGGCGGAGGTATTGGTGGGGCCAACGTCCTGACTTTC
TRBV14	13	TRBJ1-2	.	.	CASSQSRGYGYTF	TGTGCCAGCAGCCAGAGTAGGGGGTATGGCTACACCTTC
TRBV21-1	16	TRBJ2-7	.	.	CASSKVAGGQNYEQYF	TGTGCCAGCAGCAAAGTAGCGGGGGGGCAAAACTACGAGCAGTACTTC
TRBV2	13	TRBJ2-5	.	.	CASRGTVQETQYF	TGTGCCAGCCGGGGGACAGTCCAAGAGACCCAGTACTTC
TRBV27	13	TRBJ2-2	.	.	CASSRGNTGELFF	TGTGCCAGCAGTAGAGGGAACACCGGGGAGCTGTTTTTT
TRBV5-4	15	TRBJ1-2	.	.	CASSLPGPGFTGYTF	TGTGCCAGCAGCTTGCCCGGGCCAGGGTTTACTGGCTACACCTTC
TRBV18	14	TRBJ1-2	TRBD1	.	CASSPPGTGAHHTF	TGTGCCAGCTCACCACCTGGGACAGGGGCCCACCACACCTTC
TRBV14	17	TRBJ2-7	TRBD2	.	CASSQGGTSGGTYEQYF	TGTGCCAGCAGCCAAGGTGGGACTAGCGGGGGAACCTACGAGCAGTACTTC
TRBV5-6	16	TRBJ1-1	.	few	CASSLVVRGGNTEAFF	TGTGCCAGCAGCTTGGTTGTGCGGGGCGGGAACACTGAAGCTTTCTTT
TRBV6-5	15	TRBJ1-2	TRBD1	few	CASSYEGQPFYGYTF	TGTGCCAGCAGTTACGAGGGACAGCCTTTCTATGGCTACACCTTC
TRBV7-2	14	TRBJ2-7	.	once	CASSLAAGPYEQYF	TGTGCCAGCAGCTTAGCGGCTGGGCCCTACGAGCAGTACTTC
TRBV7-3	15	TRBJ2-3	TRBD2	.	CASRSTGLASHTQYF	TGTGCCAGCAGATCCACGGGACTAGCGTCGCATACGCAGTATTTT
TRBV10-3	13	TRBJ1-2	.	.	CAISDGSQVGYTF	TGTGCCATCAGTGATGGGAGCCAGGTCGGCTACACCTTC
TRBV7-9	13	TRBJ1-5	.	.	CASSLEGDQPQHF	TGTGCCAGCAGCCTCGAGGGGGATCAGCCCCAGCATTTT
TRBV27	15	TRBJ1-2	TRBD1	.	CASSPARQGLGGYTF	TGTGCCAGCAGTCCAGCCAGACAGGGGCTCGGTGGCTACACCTTC
TRBV2	13	TRBJ1-1	.	.	CASSGGVRTEAFF	TGTGCCAGCAGTGGAGGAGTAAGGACTGAAGCTTTCTTT
TRBV7-9	14	TRBJ2-3	TRBD2	.	CASSASGGIDTQYF	TGTGCCAGCAGCGCTAGCGGGGGGATAGATACGCAGTATTTT
TRBV5-8	16	TRBJ1-1	.	.	CASSQLDRTLNTEAFF	TGTGCCAGCAGCCAACTAGACAGGACCTTGAACACTGAAGCTTTCTTT
TRBV7-9	16	TRBJ2-5	.	.	CASSFFYGQSREAQYF	TGTGCCAGCAGCTTCTTTTACGGACAGTCAAGAGAGGCCCAGTACTTC
TRBV5-1	16	TRBJ1-3	.	few	CASSPEGVSSGNTIYF	TGCGCCAGCAGCCCCGAGGGGGTTAGCTCTGGAAACACCATATATTTT
TRBV27	13	TRBJ2-5	.	.	CASSRARGETQYF	TGTGCCAGCAGTAGGGCAAGAGGGGAGACCCAGTACTTC
TRBV14	12	TRBJ1-2	.	few	CASSPSVYGYTF	TGTGCCAGCAGCCCCTCGGTCTATGGCTACACCTTC
TRBV9	16	TRBJ2-3	TRBD2	.	CASSSRLAEGGDTQYF	TGTGCCAGCAGCTCCCGACTAGCGGAGGGAGGAGATACGCAGTATTTT
TRBV7-9	12	TRBJ1-1	TRBD1	.	CASSPDRAKAFF	TGTGCCAGCAGCCCAGACAGGGCAAAAGCTTTCTTT
TRBV6-1	14	TRBJ1-1	TRBD1	.	CASRGQGVNTEAFF	TGTGCCAGCAGGGGACAGGGGGTGAACACTGAAGCTTTCTTT
TRBV18	15	TRBJ1-6	.	.	CASSPVSASNSPLHF	TGTGCCAGCTCACCAGTTAGCGCCAGCAATTCACCCCTCCACTTT
TRBV30	15	TRBJ1-1	.	.	CAWSRTTALNTEAFF	TGTGCCTGGAGTCGGACGACAGCCTTGAACACTGAAGCTTTCTTT
TRBV10-3	14	TRBJ2-3	.	.	CAISEYQGTDTQYF	TGTGCCATCAGTGAGTACCAGGGCACAGATACGCAGTATTTT
TRBV4-3	16	TRBJ2-2	TRBD1	.	CASSQGQGGDTGELFF	TGCGCCAGCAGCCAAGGACAGGGGGGCGACACCGGGGAGCTGTTTTTT
TRBV7-8	14	TRBJ1-1	.	.	CASSFRQIDTEAFF	TGTGCCAGCAGCTTCAGACAGATCGACACTGAAGCTTTCTTT
TRBV30	17	TRBJ1-5	.	.	CAWSVPGEVNSNQPQHF	TGTGCCTGGAGTGTCCCCGGAGAAGTGAATAGCAATCAGCCCCAGCATTTT
TRBV5-6	16	TRBJ2-3	TRBD2	.	CASSLALSGGRDTQYF	TGTGCCAGCAGCTTGGCCCTATCGGGGGGACGGGATACGCAGTATTTT
TRBV12-5	14	TRBJ1-1	.	.	CASDIGGFGTEAFF	TGTGCTAGTGATATAGGGGGATTTGGGACTGAAGCTTTCTTT
TRBV28	15	TRBJ1-1	.	.	CASSLTDMVNTEAFF	TGTGCCAGCAGTCTCACGGACATGGTGAACACTGAAGCTTTCTTT